This T cell receptor (beta chain) originates from a study of blood T cell repertoires in COVID-19. Study information: The origin of the acute and convalescent COVID-19 samples was the United States, Italy and Spain. PBMCs, B-cell-depleted T cells, or T cells were the source of the cDNA or gDNA that made up the material.

Trimming at V came to 5 bases and at J to 4 bases, leaving 8 bases not matched to a gene. CDR3 length: 16 residues. CDR1 and CDR2 from the germline V gene are SGHTA and FQGNSA. In the authors' workflow: Using reference gene primer amplification, nucleated cell counts were estimated. Measured with immunoSEQ multiplex PCR; TCRdb has only the in-frame clones, and not every one. V and J calls and clone size are copied from that table; D and trimming were computed from the DNA. The table includes 15,000 to 20,000 clones, 80% detected once. The chain joins TRBV7-2 to TRBJ2-2, with 9 bases matching TRBD2. The origin of this receptor is a man older than 75 with acute or convalescent COVID-19. The sequencing input was peripheral blood. CDR3 coding DNA: TGTGCCAGCAGCCACATGGCGGGGGGGATCACCGGGGAGCTGTTTTTT. This sequence encodes CASSHMAGGITGELFF.